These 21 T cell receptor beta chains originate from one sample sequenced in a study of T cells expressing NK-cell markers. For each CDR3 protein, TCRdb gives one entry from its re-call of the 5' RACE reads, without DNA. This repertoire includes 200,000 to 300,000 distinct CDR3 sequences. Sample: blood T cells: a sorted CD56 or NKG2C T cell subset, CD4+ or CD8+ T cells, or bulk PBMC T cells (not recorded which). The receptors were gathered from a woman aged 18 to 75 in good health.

The CDR3: CASSLAPVVMSGNTIYF. The chain has TRBV7-2 and TRBJ1-3. The CDR3 consists of 17 residues. Germline V gene data show CDR1 as SGHTA and CDR2 as FQGNSA. Supplemented by reference TRBV7-2 and TRBJ1-3, the full variable domain reads GAGVSQSPSNKVTEKGKDVELRCDPISGHTALYWYRQSLGQGLEFLIYFQGNSAPDKSGLPSDRFSAERTGGSVSTLTIQRTQQEDSAVYLCASSLAPVVMSGNTIYFGEGSWLTVV.

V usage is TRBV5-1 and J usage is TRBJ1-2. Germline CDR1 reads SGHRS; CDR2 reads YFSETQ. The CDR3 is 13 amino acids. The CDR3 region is CASSLAYNYGYTF.

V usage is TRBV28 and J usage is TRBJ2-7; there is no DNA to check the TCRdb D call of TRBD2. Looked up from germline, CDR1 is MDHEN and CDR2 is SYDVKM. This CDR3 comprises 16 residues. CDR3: CASSPQIGRGPYEQYF.

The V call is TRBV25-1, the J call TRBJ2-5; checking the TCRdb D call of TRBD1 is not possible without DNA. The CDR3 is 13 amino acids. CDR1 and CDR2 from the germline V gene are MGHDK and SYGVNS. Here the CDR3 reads CASSPPYRETQYF.

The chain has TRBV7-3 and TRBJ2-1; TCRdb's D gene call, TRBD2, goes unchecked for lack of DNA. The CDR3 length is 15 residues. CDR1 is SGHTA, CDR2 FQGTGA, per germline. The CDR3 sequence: CASSLDNGTYNEQFF.

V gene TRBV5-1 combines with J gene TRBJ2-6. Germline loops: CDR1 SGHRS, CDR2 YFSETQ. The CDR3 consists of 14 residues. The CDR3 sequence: CASSGNSGANVLTF.

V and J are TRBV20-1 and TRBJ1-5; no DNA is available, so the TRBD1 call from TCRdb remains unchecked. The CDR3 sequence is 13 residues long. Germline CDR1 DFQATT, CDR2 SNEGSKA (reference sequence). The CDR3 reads CSAAGGVGQPQHF.

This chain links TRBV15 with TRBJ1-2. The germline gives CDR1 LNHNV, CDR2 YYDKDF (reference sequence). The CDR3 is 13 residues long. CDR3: CATSRDKVDGYTF.

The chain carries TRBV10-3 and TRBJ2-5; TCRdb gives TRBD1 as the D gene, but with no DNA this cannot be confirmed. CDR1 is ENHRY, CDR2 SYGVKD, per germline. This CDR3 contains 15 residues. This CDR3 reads CAISGAGELQETQYF.

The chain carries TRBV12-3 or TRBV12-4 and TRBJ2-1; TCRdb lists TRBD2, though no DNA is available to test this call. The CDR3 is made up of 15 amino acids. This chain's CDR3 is CASSLKRGNQNEQFF.

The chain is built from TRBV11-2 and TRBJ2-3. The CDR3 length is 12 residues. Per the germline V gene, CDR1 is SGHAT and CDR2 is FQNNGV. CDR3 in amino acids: CASSRPMGTQYF.

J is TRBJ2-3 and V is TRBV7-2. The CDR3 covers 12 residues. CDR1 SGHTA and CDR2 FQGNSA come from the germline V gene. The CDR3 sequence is CASLPGTDTQYF.

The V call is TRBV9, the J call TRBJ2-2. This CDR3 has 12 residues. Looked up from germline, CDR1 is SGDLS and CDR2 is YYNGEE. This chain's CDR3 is CASSVTPGELFF.

Here the CDR3 reads CSLDTGGETQYF. The chain couples TRBV29-1 to TRBJ2-5; absent DNA, TCRdb's TRBD1 call cannot be checked. This CDR3 comprises 12 residues. Looked up from germline, CDR1 is SQVTM and CDR2 is ANQGSEA.

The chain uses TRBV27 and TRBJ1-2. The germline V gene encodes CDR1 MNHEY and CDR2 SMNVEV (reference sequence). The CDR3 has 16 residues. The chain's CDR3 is CASRRGTGDFLYGYTF.

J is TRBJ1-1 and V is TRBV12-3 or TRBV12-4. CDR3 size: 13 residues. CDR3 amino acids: CASSLRQNTEAFF.

The CDR3 loop reads CASSQAYGPADGNTEAFF. This chain uses TRBV4-3 with TRBJ1-1. The CDR3 runs to 18 residues. Germline CDR1 and CDR2: LGHNA and YSLEER.

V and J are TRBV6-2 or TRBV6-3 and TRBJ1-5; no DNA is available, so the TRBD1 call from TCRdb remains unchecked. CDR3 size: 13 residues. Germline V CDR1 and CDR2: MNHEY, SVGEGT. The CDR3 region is CASSSDTNQPQHF.

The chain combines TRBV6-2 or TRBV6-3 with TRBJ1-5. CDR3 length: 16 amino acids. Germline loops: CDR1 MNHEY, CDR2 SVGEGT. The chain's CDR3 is CASSYIQSPGGQPQHF.

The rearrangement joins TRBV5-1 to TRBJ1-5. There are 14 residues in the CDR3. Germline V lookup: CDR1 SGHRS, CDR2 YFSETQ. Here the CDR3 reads CASSFDGDGQPQHF.

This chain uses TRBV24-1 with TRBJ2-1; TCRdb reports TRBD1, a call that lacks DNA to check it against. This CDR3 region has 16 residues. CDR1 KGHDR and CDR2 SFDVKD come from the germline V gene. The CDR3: CATSEPDRGPYNEQFF.